This is a list of T cell receptor beta chains from one sample in a study of lymphopenia after photon versus proton radiotherapy. Produced via immunoSEQ multiplex PCR; TCRdb's table is partial and in-frame only. The sample lists roughly 18,000 clones, 92% occurring once. This material consisted of peripheral blood, taken from a patient treated with photon-based radiotherapy. The receptors come from a woman aged 40-49 years with cholangiocarcinoma. CDR3s include the opening cysteine and the closing phenylalanine or tryptophan. A D gene is named only where the DNA matches it firmly. Size is stated for part of the rows, as once, few or many counts, or as a class when the clone is expanded.

>TRBJ1-5|NA|once|TRBV28
TGTGCCAGCAGTTTTGAGTACCCGGCAGGACAGCCCCAGCATTTT
CASSFEYPAGQPQHF
>TRBJ2-1|NA|NA|TRBV6-1
TGTGCCAGCAGTCTTACAACCATTGGCAATGAGCAGTTCTTC
CASSLTTIGNEQFF
>TRBJ2-5|NA|NA|TRBV7-9
TGTGCCAGCAGCAGCGCGGGGCCGGAGACCCAGTACTTC
CASSSAGPETQYF
>TRBJ2-7|NA|NA|TRBV21-1
TGTGCCAGCAGCACCACGAGGCGGGCGTACGAGCAGTACTTC
CASSTTRRAYEQYF
>TRBJ2-1|TRBD2|NA|TRBV7-4
TGTGCCAGCAGCTTGTCATTTCGCGGGAGGGTGGGCTACAATGAGCAGTTCTTC
CASSLSFRGRVGYNEQFF
>TRBJ2-1|NA|few|TRBV30
TGTGCCTGGAGTTCCCTAGCGCACCAACTCAATGAGCAGTTCTTC
CAWSSLAHQLNEQFF
>TRBJ2-5|TRBD1|NA|TRBV7-8
TGTGCCAGCAGCTTAGCGGGGACAGGGGGCGAGACCCAGTACTTC
CASSLAGTGGETQYF
>TRBJ1-6|TRBD1|NA|TRBV4-3
TGCGCCAGCAGCCGCGGGACAGGGGTAAATTCACCCCTCCACTTT
CASSRGTGVNSPLHF
>TRBJ1-1|NA|NA|TRBV30
TGTGCCTGGAGGGTTGAGGTCTCTAGTGAAGCTTTCTTT
CAWRVEVSSEAFF
>TRBJ1-5|NA|NA|TRBV25-1
TGTGCCAGCAGGCACTCGGGTGGTGGAACTCAGCCCCAGCATTTT
CASRHSGGGTQPQHF
>TRBJ2-7|TRBD2|NA|TRBV27
TGTGCCAGCAGTATCACTAGCGGGGACTCCTACGAGCAGTACTTC
CASSITSGDSYEQYF
>TRBJ2-3|TRBD1|NA|TRBV4-2
TGTGCCAGCAGCCAAGTGGGGCCCGGGACAGGCACAGATACGCAGTATTTT
CASSQVGPGTGTDTQYF
>TRBJ1-6|NA|NA|TRBV7-2
TGTGCCAGCAGCTTAGTACAGGGAGGTCATAATTCACCCCTCCACTTT
CASSLVQGGHNSPLHF
>TRBJ2-5|NA|NA|TRBV10-2
TGCGCCAGCAGTGATGGGGAGACCCAGTACTTC
CASSDGETQYF
>TRBJ2-7|NA|once|TRBV11-2
TGTGCCAGCAGCTTACTTGAGTTCGGTGGTCCGGACTCCTACGAGCAGTACTTC
CASSLLEFGGPDSYEQYF
>TRBJ2-1|TRBD2|NA|TRBV5-1
TGCGCCAGCAGCTCGACTAGCGGCCTAGGGAATGAGCAGTTCTTC
CASSSTSGLGNEQFF
>TRBJ1-6|TRBD1|NA|TRBV5-1
TGCGCCAGCAGCTTGGGGGGACAGGGACGGTCACCCCTCCACTTT
CASSLGGQGRSPLHF
>TRBJ2-2|NA|NA|TRBV19
TGTGCCAGTAGTATCAACAGAGCGGGGGAGCTGTTTTTT
CASSINRAGELFF
>TRBJ2-5|TRBD2|NA|TRBV7-8
TGTGCCAGCAGCCCGAGACTAGCGGGTCCTAAGTGGGCCCAGTACTTC
CASSPRLAGPKWAQYF
>TRBJ1-2|NA|few|TRBV10-3
TGTGCCATCAGCCGGGACCCCACATATGGCTACACCTTC
CAISRDPTYGYTF
>TRBJ2-7|NA|NA|TRBV29-1
TGCAGCGCGACTTCGGGCTACCACGAGCAGTACTTC
CSATSGYHEQYF
>TRBJ2-1|NA|NA|TRBV21-1
TGTGCCAGCAGCAAATGTGGTCGAGCGGGGGGGTCCCTCTACAATGAGCAGTTCTTC
CASSKCGRAGGSLYNEQFF
>TRBJ2-1|TRBD2|NA|TRBV7-3
TGTGCCAGCAGCCCCACTAGCGGGGGGCTCGCCCCCTACAATGAGCAGTTCTTC
CASSPTSGGLAPYNEQFF
>TRBJ2-1|NA|NA|TRBV12-5
TGTGCTAGTGGTTTCGTAGAGGGATACAATGAGCAGTTCTTC
CASGFVEGYNEQFF
>TRBJ1-1|NA|NA|TRBV5-1
TGCGCCAGCAGCTTAGGAGGGGACAACACTGAAGCTTTCTTT
CASSLGGDNTEAFF
>TRBJ2-1|TRBD2|NA|TRBV6-1
TGTGCCAGCAGTGCACCGGGGGGGCTAACGAATGAGCAGTTCTTC
CASSAPGGLTNEQFF
>TRBJ2-7|TRBD1|NA|TRBV5-6
TGTGCCAGCAGCCCCCGGCTGACAGGGGGCTCCTACGAGCAGTACTTC
CASSPRLTGGSYEQYF
>TRBJ1-5|TRBD1|NA|TRBV6-5
TGTGCCAGCAGTCGACAGGGAATCACTCAGCCCCAGCATTTT
CASSRQGITQPQHF
>TRBJ2-3|NA|NA|TRBV30
TGTGCCTGGGGGAGTGAGGGTACGCAGTATTTT
CAWGSEGTQYF
>TRBJ2-1|NA|NA|TRBV7-9
TGTGCCAGCAGCTGGGGTCGGCGGGGGCCAGTATACAATGAGCAGTTCTTC
CASSWGRRGPVYNEQFF
>TRBJ1-1|NA|NA|TRBV28
TGTGCCAGCAGTTTGGCCGTTGAAGCTTTCTTT
CASSLAVEAFF
>TRBJ1-1|NA|NA|TRBV5-1
TGCGCCAGCAGCTACCTCCTCAGGGGAACTGAAGCTTTCTTT
CASSYLLRGTEAFF
>TRBJ1-1|NA|NA|TRBV6-6
TGTGCCAGCAGCCCCCCCCTAAGGGCAGCTACTTTCTTT
CASSPPLRAATFF
>TRBJ2-7|NA|NA|TRBV4-1
TGCGCCAGCAGCCAAGAAAAGGGTTACGAGCAGTACTTC
CASSQEKGYEQYF
>TRBJ2-2|TRBD2|NA|TRBV7-9
TGTGCCAGCAGCTTTAGCGGGAGCACCGGGGAGCTGTTTTTT
CASSFSGSTGELFF
>TRBJ1-1|TRBD1|NA|TRBV5-1
TGCGCCAGCAGCCCCGGGACAGCCTGGAACACTGAAGCTTTCTTT
CASSPGTAWNTEAFF
>TRBJ2-7|TRBD2|once|TRBV5-1
TGCGCCAGCAGCCAAGTCGGGGGGAGAAACTACGAGCAGTACTTC
CASSQVGGRNYEQYF
>TRBJ2-3|NA|NA|TRBV14
TGTGCCAGCAGCCAAGTGAAGCCCCGAGACAGAACAGATACGCAGTATTTT
CASSQVKPRDRTDTQYF
>TRBJ1-5|TRBD1|NA|TRBV19
TGTGCCAGTAACAACCAGGGGGCAGTTCAGCCCCAGCATTTT
CASNNQGAVQPQHF
>TRBJ1-2|NA|NA|TRBV28
TGTGCCAGCAGTCCCGCGGGGGGGCGTAGCTACACCTTC
CASSPAGGRSYTF
>TRBJ2-2|TRBD1|NA|TRBV28
TGTGCCAGCAGTTTCCCGGGGACAGGGGTCGGGGAGCTGTTTTTT
CASSFPGTGVGELFF
>TRBJ2-3|NA|NA|TRBV27
TGTGCCAGCAGTTTATCGGAGATCAGGAACACAGATACGCAGTATTTT
CASSLSEIRNTDTQYF
>TRBJ2-3|TRBD2|NA|TRBV9
TGTGCCAGCAGCGTAGGGAGTAGCGGGGGGTTCTTCACAGATACGCAGTATTTT
CASSVGSSGGFFTDTQYF
>TRBJ1-1|NA|NA|TRBV4-1
TGCGCCAGCAGCCAAGTTCCGGGCTACACTGAAGCTTTCTTT
CASSQVPGYTEAFF
>TRBJ2-5|TRBD1|NA|TRBV7-3
TGTGCCAGCAGCTTAGGCAGGGGGGAGACCCAGTACTTC
CASSLGRGETQYF
>TRBJ1-1|NA|NA|TRBV5-6
TGTGCCAGCAGCACAGGGAGCACTGAAGCTTTCTTT
CASSTGSTEAFF
>TRBJ2-7|TRBD1|NA|TRBV5-4
TGTGCCAGCAGCTCCCGGACAGGGGAAGTAGAGCAGTACTTC
CASSSRTGEVEQYF
>TRBJ2-3|NA|NA|TRBV9
TGTGCCAGCAGCGGTACAGGGAGGGATACGCAGTATTTT
CASSGTGRDTQYF
>TRBJ1-5|TRBD1|few|TRBV15
TGTGCCACCAGCGGGACAGGGTCCCGGCAGCCCCAGCATTTT
CATSGTGSRQPQHF
>TRBJ2-1|NA|NA|TRBV5-6
TGTGCCAGCAGCGCACACCCGGGACGGACTTACAATGAGCAGTTCTTC
CASSAHPGRTYNEQFF
>TRBJ1-6|NA|NA|TRBV18
TGTGCCAGCTCTACCAGGGCCGAAACCTATAATTCACCCCTCCACTTT
CASSTRAETYNSPLHF
>TRBJ1-1|NA|once|TRBV7-2
TGTGCCACCAGCGCCTTCCCGGGCACTGAAGCTTTCTTT
CATSAFPGTEAFF
>TRBJ1-5|TRBD1|few|TRBV28
TGTGCCAGCAGGGTGACAGGGACGAGTGGCAATCAGCCCCAGCATTTT
CASRVTGTSGNQPQHF
>TRBJ2-1|NA|NA|TRBV28
TGTGCCAGCAGTCCTACCAGTTACAATGAGCAGTTCTTC
CASSPTSYNEQFF
>TRBJ2-7|TRBD1|NA|TRBV15
TGTGCCACCAGCAGAGGGGACAGTAACTACGAGCAGTACTTC
CATSRGDSNYEQYF
>TRBJ2-3|NA|NA|TRBV7-9
TGTGCCAGCAGCTTACAGGGGAGCACAGATACGCAGTATTTT
CASSLQGSTDTQYF
>TRBJ1-5|NA|NA|TRBV30
TGTGCCTGGAGTGTACAGGGAGAACAGCCCCAGCATTTT
CAWSVQGEQPQHF
>TRBJ2-2|NA|NA|TRBV6-1
TGTGCCAGCAGGGCGAAGGGGATCGGGGAGCTGTTTTTT
CASRAKGIGELFF
>TRBJ2-5|NA|NA|TRBV19
TGTGCCAGTAATGGCAGGTTGCAAGAGACCCAGTACTTC
CASNGRLQETQYF
>TRBJ2-7|NA|medium-sized|TRBV5-6
TGTGCCAGCAGCTTGGGACAGATAGGAGAGCAGTACTTC
CASSLGQIGEQYF